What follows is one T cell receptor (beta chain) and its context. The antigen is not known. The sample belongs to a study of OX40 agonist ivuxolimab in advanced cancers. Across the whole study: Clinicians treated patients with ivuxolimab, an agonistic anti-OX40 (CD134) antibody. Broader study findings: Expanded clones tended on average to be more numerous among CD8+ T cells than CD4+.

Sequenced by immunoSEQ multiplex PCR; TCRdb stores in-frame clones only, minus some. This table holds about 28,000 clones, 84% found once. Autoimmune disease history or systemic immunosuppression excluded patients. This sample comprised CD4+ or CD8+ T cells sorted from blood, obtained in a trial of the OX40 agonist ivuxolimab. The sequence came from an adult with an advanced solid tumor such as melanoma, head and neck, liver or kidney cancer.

DNA for the CDR3: TGTGCCAGCAGTTACTCAACAGGGACGGCCACTGAAGCTTTCTTT. This encodes CASSYSTGTATEAFF. The chain has TRBV6-5 and TRBJ1-1; tentative D call: TRBD1 (6 bases). Germline CDR1 MNHEY, CDR2 SVGAGI. V shed 0 bases and J shed 4 bases, with 12 bases lying between them. This CDR3 has 15 residues.